The rows below give T cell receptor beta chains drawn from one sample of a study of CD8+CD57+ T cells in acquired aplastic anemia. TCRdb re-analysed the reads in MiXCR, keeping a single row per CDR3 protein. The sample lists some 120,000 distinct CDR3 sequences, 55% to 70% seen once, with 25% to 35% in the top ten. Sequenced input: sorted CD4+, CD8+, or CD8+CD57+ T cells (not recorded which) from PBMCs. These receptors were collected from a human donor with aplastic anemia. Both conserved end residues are part of each CDR3. Fields, in order: clone size, V gene, J gene, D gene, CDR3 protein, CDR3 DNA. The D gene is left open where the match is weak. The size of a clone is reported for some rows only, either as once, few or many, or as a class for expanded clones.

abundance: .
v_gene: TRBV10-1
j_gene: TRBJ2-1
d_gene: .
CDR3aa: CASSDLGKGSSYNEQFF
CDR3nt: TGCGCCAGCAGTGACCTAGGGAAGGGGAGCTCCTACAATGAGCAGTTCTTC

abundance: few
v_gene: TRBV19
j_gene: TRBJ1-5
d_gene: .
CDR3aa: CASSPRDQPQHF
CDR3nt: TGTGCCAGTAGCCCAAGGGATCAGCCCCAGCATTTT

abundance: .
v_gene: TRBV9
j_gene: TRBJ1-1
d_gene: .
CDR3aa: CASSVVPGNTEAFF
CDR3nt: TGTGCCAGCAGCGTAGTACCAGGGAACACTGAAGCTTTCTTT

abundance: once
v_gene: TRBV11-2
j_gene: TRBJ2-5
d_gene: TRBD2
CDR3aa: CASSILAGWETQYF
CDR3nt: TGTGCCAGCAGCATACTAGCGGGTTGGGAGACCCAGTACTTC

abundance: .
v_gene: TRBV27
j_gene: TRBJ1-5
d_gene: .
CDR3aa: CASSSGLRQPQHF
CDR3nt: TGTGCCAGCAGTTCCGGACTCCGCCAGCCCCAGCATTTT

abundance: .
v_gene: TRBV19
j_gene: TRBJ2-6
d_gene: .
CDR3aa: CASTQRSGANVLTF
CDR3nt: TGTGCCAGTACCCAAAGGTCTGGGGCCAACGTCCTGACTTTC

abundance: .
v_gene: TRBV10-2
j_gene: TRBJ2-1
d_gene: .
CDR3aa: CASLRGGSYNEQFF
CDR3nt: TGCGCCAGCCTCAGGGGGGGATCCTACAATGAGCAGTTCTTC

abundance: .
v_gene: TRBV27
j_gene: TRBJ2-7
d_gene: .
CDR3aa: CASSLEGREQYF
CDR3nt: TGTGCCAGCAGTTTAGAGGGTCGCGAGCAGTACTTC

abundance: many
v_gene: TRBV9
j_gene: TRBJ2-7
d_gene: .
CDR3aa: CASSGSSGEHGYEQYF
CDR3nt: TGTGCCAGCAGCGGTTCAAGCGGAGAACACGGCTACGAGCAGTACTTC

abundance: .
v_gene: TRBV19
j_gene: TRBJ1-2
d_gene: .
CDR3aa: CASRVGMANYGYTF
CDR3nt: TGTGCCAGTAGGGTGGGCATGGCTAACTATGGCTACACCTTC

abundance: .
v_gene: TRBV25-1
j_gene: TRBJ2-1
d_gene: .
CDR3aa: CATRQVAGNNEQFF
CDR3nt: TGTGCCACCCGACAGGTTGCCGGTAACAATGAGCAGTTCTTC

abundance: .
v_gene: TRBV29-1
j_gene: TRBJ2-3
d_gene: .
CDR3aa: CSVDGSNSDTQYF
CDR3nt: TGCAGCGTTGATGGGAGTAACTCAGATACGCAGTATTTT

abundance: .
v_gene: TRBV5-6
j_gene: TRBJ2-1
d_gene: .
CDR3aa: CASSLLSSYNEQFF
CDR3nt: TGTGCCAGCAGCTTGTTAAGCTCCTACAATGAGCAGTTCTTC

abundance: .
v_gene: TRBV9
j_gene: TRBJ1-1
d_gene: TRBD1
CDR3aa: CASSAKTGVDTEAFF
CDR3nt: TGTGCCAGCAGCGCGAAAACAGGGGTGGACACTGAAGCTTTCTTT

abundance: once
v_gene: TRBV12-3/TRBV12-4
j_gene: TRBJ2-1
d_gene: TRBD2
CDR3aa: CASSPSLAAASGEQFF
CDR3nt: TGTGCCAGCAGTCCCTCCCTGGCGGCAGCTAGCGGGGAGCAGTTCTTC

abundance: few
v_gene: TRBV2
j_gene: TRBJ2-7
d_gene: .
CDR3aa: CASLRTETSYEQYF
CDR3nt: TGTGCCAGCCTCCGGACAGAGACCTCCTACGAGCAGTACTTC

abundance: few
v_gene: TRBV10-2
j_gene: TRBJ1-2
d_gene: .
CDR3aa: CASRPRADGYGYTF
CDR3nt: TGCGCCAGCAGGCCGCGCGCGGACGGGTATGGCTACACCTTC

abundance: many
v_gene: TRBV5-5
j_gene: TRBJ2-7
d_gene: .
CDR3aa: CASSFPRTSYEQYF
CDR3nt: TGTGCCAGCAGCTTTCCCCGAACCTCCTACGAGCAGTACTTC

abundance: .
v_gene: TRBV5-1
j_gene: TRBJ1-5
d_gene: .
CDR3aa: CASSLAPASEYSNQPQHF
CDR3nt: TGCGCCAGCAGCTTGGCCCCAGCCAGCGAATATAGCAATCAGCCCCAGCATTTT

abundance: .
v_gene: TRBV10-3
j_gene: TRBJ2-1
d_gene: .
CDR3aa: CAISESGVQFF
CDR3nt: TGTGCCATCAGTGAGTCGGGAGTTCAGTTCTTC

abundance: .
v_gene: TRBV29-1
j_gene: TRBJ2-7
d_gene: TRBD1
CDR3aa: CSIVETGTGGIEQYF
CDR3nt: TGCAGCATTGTTGAAACCGGGACAGGGGGTATTGAGCAGTACTTC

abundance: .
v_gene: TRBV7-2
j_gene: TRBJ1-5
d_gene: .
CDR3aa: CASSLDVVQPQHF
CDR3nt: TGTGCCAGCAGCTTAGACGTGGTTCAGCCCCAGCATTTT

abundance: .
v_gene: TRBV19
j_gene: TRBJ2-7
d_gene: .
CDR3aa: CASSIDRPGGEQYF
CDR3nt: TGTGCCAGTAGTATTGACCGGCCCGGCGGGGAGCAGTACTTC

abundance: .
v_gene: TRBV11-2
j_gene: TRBJ1-1
d_gene: .
CDR3aa: CASSSGVSTVVAFF
CDR3nt: TGTGCCAGCAGCTCAGGGGTGTCAACGGTGGTGGCTTTCTTT

abundance: many
v_gene: TRBV9
j_gene: TRBJ2-3
d_gene: TRBD2
CDR3aa: CASSVEGSGGTTDTQYF
CDR3nt: TGTGCCAGCAGCGTAGAGGGTAGCGGGGGCACCACAGATACGCAGTATTTT

abundance: .
v_gene: TRBV29-1
j_gene: TRBJ2-7
d_gene: .
CDR3aa: CSVNVGPYEQYF
CDR3nt: TGCAGCGTTAACGTAGGACCCTACGAGCAGTACTTC

abundance: .
v_gene: TRBV7-6
j_gene: TRBJ2-1
d_gene: .
CDR3aa: CASSHGGVTYNEQFF
CDR3nt: TGTGCCAGCAGCCACGGTGGGGTCACCTACAATGAGCAGTTCTTC

abundance: .
v_gene: TRBV11-1
j_gene: TRBJ2-7
d_gene: .
CDR3aa: CASSWYRDNPSYEQYF
CDR3nt: TGTGCCAGCAGCTGGTATCGGGACAACCCTAGCTACGAGCAGTACTTC

abundance: few
v_gene: TRBV11-1
j_gene: TRBJ2-3
d_gene: .
CDR3aa: CASSSSRWGGHRIADTQYF
CDR3nt: TGTGCCAGCAGTTCGTCTAGGTGGGGAGGTCACCGGATTGCAGATACGCAGTATTTT

abundance: .
v_gene: TRBV7-9
j_gene: TRBJ1-3
d_gene: .
CDR3aa: CASSLWGPGNTIYF
CDR3nt: TGTGCCAGCAGCTTATGGGGGCCTGGAAACACCATATATTTT

abundance: .
v_gene: TRBV24-1
j_gene: TRBJ1-2
d_gene: TRBD1
CDR3aa: CATSDSGQGLKGYTF
CDR3nt: TGTGCCACCAGTGATTCCGGACAGGGCTTAAAAGGCTACACCTTC

abundance: .
v_gene: TRBV7-9
j_gene: TRBJ2-7
d_gene: .
CDR3aa: CASSVGGRDYEQYF
CDR3nt: TGTGCCAGCAGTGTAGGGGGGAGGGACTACGAGCAGTACTTC

abundance: .
v_gene: TRBV20-1
j_gene: TRBJ2-3
d_gene: .
CDR3aa: CSVRPSVDTQYF
CDR3nt: TGCAGTGTAAGACCTAGCGTCGATACGCAGTATTTT

abundance: .
v_gene: TRBV24-1
j_gene: TRBJ2-3
d_gene: .
CDR3aa: CATSGGLSTDTQYF
CDR3nt: TGTGCCACCAGTGGCGGGTTAAGCACAGATACGCAGTATTTT

abundance: .
v_gene: TRBV20-1
j_gene: TRBJ1-1
d_gene: .
CDR3aa: CSARFVQGVNTEAFF
CDR3nt: TGCAGTGCTAGGTTTGTGCAGGGCGTGAACACTGAAGCTTTCTTT

abundance: .
v_gene: TRBV19
j_gene: TRBJ2-7
d_gene: TRBD1
CDR3aa: CASRGTGKTSEQYF
CDR3nt: TGTGCCAGTAGAGGGACAGGCAAAACCTCCGAGCAGTACTTC

abundance: .
v_gene: TRBV24-1
j_gene: TRBJ2-3
d_gene: TRBD2
CDR3aa: CATSVGTSSDTQYF
CDR3nt: TGTGCCACCAGTGTGGGGACTAGTTCCGATACGCAGTATTTT

abundance: few
v_gene: TRBV28
j_gene: TRBJ2-5
d_gene: TRBD1
CDR3aa: CASSMGQGGETQYF
CDR3nt: TGTGCCAGCAGTATGGGACAGGGGGGTGAGACCCAGTACTTC

abundance: once
v_gene: TRBV24-1
j_gene: TRBJ1-5
d_gene: .
CDR3aa: CAICSAHTGGGNQPQHF
CDR3nt: .

abundance: .
v_gene: TRBV10-3
j_gene: TRBJ2-5
d_gene: .
CDR3aa: CAISERRGAPQETQYF
CDR3nt: TGTGCCATCAGTGAGCGCAGGGGTGCCCCTCAAGAGACCCAGTACTTC

abundance: few
v_gene: TRBV20-1
j_gene: TRBJ2-1
d_gene: .
CDR3aa: CSAEDIRDTEQFF
CDR3nt: TGCAGTGCGGAAGACATCAGGGATACTGAGCAGTTCTTC

abundance: .
v_gene: TRBV10-2
j_gene: TRBJ1-4
d_gene: .
CDR3aa: CTSSEISQPLFF
CDR3nt: TGCACCAGCAGTGAGATCTCCCAGCCACTGTTTTTT

abundance: .
v_gene: TRBV24-1
j_gene: TRBJ1-2
d_gene: .
CDR3aa: CATSDVTAPHYGYTF
CDR3nt: TGTGCCACCAGTGATGTGACAGCACCGCACTATGGCTACACCTTC

abundance: few
v_gene: TRBV7-6
j_gene: TRBJ2-5
d_gene: .
CDR3aa: CASSSRGNGWGLETQYF
CDR3nt: TGTGCCAGCAGCTCCAGGGGTAACGGGTGGGGTCTAGAGACCCAGTACTTC

abundance: many
v_gene: TRBV5-6
j_gene: TRBJ2-1
d_gene: TRBD2
CDR3aa: CASSDRTSGEQFF
CDR3nt: TGTGCCAGCAGCGATAGGACTAGCGGAGAGCAGTTCTTC

abundance: medium-sized
v_gene: TRBV19
j_gene: TRBJ2-6
d_gene: .
CDR3aa: CASSLSSGANVLTF
CDR3nt: TGTGCCAGTAGTTTGTCCTCTGGGGCCAACGTCCTGACTTTC

abundance: .
v_gene: TRBV5-1
j_gene: TRBJ2-5
d_gene: TRBD2
CDR3aa: CASRFPGLAVQETQYF
CDR3nt: TGCGCCAGCAGGTTCCCGGGACTAGCGGTACAAGAGACCCAGTACTTC

abundance: few
v_gene: TRBV10-3
j_gene: TRBJ1-2
d_gene: .
CDR3aa: CAISDPTDSYGYTF
CDR3nt: TGTGCCATCAGTGATCCGACAGATAGCTATGGCTACACCTTC

abundance: .
v_gene: TRBV25-1
j_gene: TRBJ2-7
d_gene: .
CDR3aa: CASGKDSSYEQYF
CDR3nt: TGTGCCAGCGGGAAGGACAGCTCCTACGAGCAGTACTTC

abundance: many
v_gene: TRBV9
j_gene: TRBJ1-6
d_gene: .
CDR3aa: CASSASNSPLHF
CDR3nt: TGTGCCAGCAGCGCCTCGAATTCACCCCTCCACTTT

abundance: .
v_gene: TRBV10-2
j_gene: TRBJ2-5
d_gene: .
CDR3aa: CASSEKGIQRKTQYF
CDR3nt: TGTGCCAGCAGTGAGAAAGGGATTCAACGGAAGACCCAGTACTTC

abundance: .
v_gene: TRBV2
j_gene: TRBJ2-2
d_gene: .
CDR3aa: CASMPGYDGELFF
CDR3nt: TGTGCCAGCATGCCGGGGTACGACGGGGAGCTGTTTTTT

abundance: .
v_gene: TRBV27
j_gene: TRBJ2-7
d_gene: .
CDR3aa: CASSPLSGPYEQYF
CDR3nt: TGTGCCAGCAGTCCCCTCTCCGGTCCCTACGAGCAGTACTTC

abundance: many
v_gene: TRBV2
j_gene: TRBJ2-7
d_gene: .
CDR3aa: CASSRGYEQYF
CDR3nt: TGTGCCAGTTCCAGGGGTTACGAGCAGTACTTC

abundance: .
v_gene: TRBV25-1
j_gene: TRBJ2-3
d_gene: TRBD1
CDR3aa: CASSSGTGGTDTQYF
CDR3nt: TGTGCCAGCAGTTCTGGGACAGGTGGCACAGATACGCAGTATTTT